This TCR beta chain was sequenced for a study of blood T cell repertoires in COVID-19. Looking at the study overall: From the United States, Italy and Spain came samples of acute and convalescent COVID-19.

Using immunoSEQ multiplex PCR, the repertoire was profiled, and TCRdb retains in-frame clones only, with some absent. In the table there are approximately 230,000 clones, roughly 83% of which are singletons. V lost 5 bases, J lost 3 bases, and 20 bases lay in between. CDR3 size: 17 residues. Germline V lookup: CDR1 MGHRA, CDR2 YSYEKL. Sequenced: peripheral blood. V is TRBV4-1 and J is TRBJ1-5; tentatively, D is TRBD1 (6 bases). This TCR was recovered from a man older than 75 with acute or convalescent COVID-19. CDR3 nucleotides: TGCGCCAGCAGCTCCCACAGGGCTGGGGGGGTCAATCAGCCCCAGCATTTT. Its translation: CASSSHRAGGVNQPQHF.